Listed below are T cell receptor beta chains from one sample, sequenced in a study of T cell responses to AZD1222 COVID-19 vaccine. TCRdb keeps only in-frame clones here, not all; method: immunoSEQ multiplex PCR. The data hold about 190,000 clones, with roughly 93% observed a single time. The sample consisted of peripheral blood, taken on day 0 of AZD1222 vaccination. All receptors come from an adult in good health. Each CDR3 is given with its conserved first and last residue. D genes are given only for firm matches. Size tells how often a clone was seen (once, few, many) or the class of an expanded clone, and some rows leave it out.

NA	TRBV7-3	TRBJ2-2	NA	CASSRLVAGELFF	TGTGCCAGCAGCCGACTAGTGGCCGGGGAGCTGTTTTTT
TRBD1	TRBV6-5	TRBJ2-7	NA	CASSVGTGGADEQYF	TGTGCCAGCAGCGTAGGGACAGGGGGTGCCGACGAGCAGTACTTC
TRBD1	TRBV4-1	TRBJ2-3	NA	CASSQRAGTVTHTQYF	TGCGCCAGCAGCCAACGCGCCGGGACAGTGACGCATACGCAGTATTTT
TRBD2	TRBV4-1	TRBJ2-7	NA	CASSQDTTSGAYEQYF	TGCGCCAGCAGCCAAGATACTACTAGCGGGGCCTACGAGCAGTACTTC
NA	TRBV30	TRBJ1-2	NA	CAWQETGQGYTF	TGTGCCTGGCAGGAGACAGGACAAGGCTACACCTTC
NA	TRBV4-1	TRBJ2-3	NA	CASSYEGTDTQYF	TGCGCCAGCAGCTATGAAGGCACAGATACGCAGTATTTT
NA	TRBV9	TRBJ2-1	NA	CASSPHEEPWGEQFF	TGTGCCAGCAGCCCTCACGAGGAACCCTGGGGTGAGCAGTTCTTC
TRBD2	TRBV2	TRBJ2-1	NA	CASSVSGGFNEQFF	TGTGCCAGCAGTGTAAGCGGGGGGTTCAATGAGCAGTTCTTC
TRBD1	TRBV24-1	TRBJ1-2	NA	CATSDWRQGSGYTF	TGTGCCACCAGTGACTGGAGACAGGGAAGTGGCTACACCTTC
NA	TRBV24-1	TRBJ2-1	NA	CATSESGVRNEQFF	TGTGCCACCAGTGAGTCCGGGGTACGCAATGAGCAGTTCTTC
TRBD2	TRBV3-1/TRBV3-2	TRBJ2-7	NA	CASSQDVTSGRYEQYF	TGTGCCAGCAGCCAAGATGTTACTAGCGGGAGGTACGAGCAGTACTTC
NA	TRBV3-1/TRBV3-2	TRBJ2-7	NA	CASSQDWAPRSYEQYF	TGTGCCAGCAGCCAAGATTGGGCGCCCCGTTCCTACGAGCAGTACTTC
TRBD1	TRBV27	TRBJ2-5	NA	CASSLSMGTGVQETQYF	TGTGCCAGCAGTTTATCGATGGGGACAGGGGTACAAGAGACCCAGTACTTC
NA	TRBV5-6	TRBJ1-6	once	CASSWGPRTASDPLHF	TGTGCCAGCAGCTGGGGGCCTAGGACCGCGTCCGATCCCCTCCACTTT
NA	TRBV5-6	TRBJ2-5	NA	CASSFRGYQETQYF	TGTGCCAGCAGCTTTAGGGGATACCAAGAGACCCAGTACTTC
TRBD1	TRBV3-1/TRBV3-2	TRBJ1-6	NA	CASSQTTGVGRSPLHF	TGTGCCAGCAGCCAAACAACAGGGGTAGGGCGTTCACCCCTCCACTTT
NA	TRBV6-5	TRBJ1-1	once	CATEAYTEAFF	TGTGCCACCGAGGCTTACACTGAAGCTTTCTTT
TRBD1	TRBV18	TRBJ1-5	NA	CASSQWTGSNQPQHF	TGTGCCAGCTCACAGTGGACAGGAAGCAATCAGCCCCAGCATTTT
NA	TRBV6-1	TRBJ2-7	once	CASSESGFPYEQYF	TGTGCCAGCAGTGAGTCCGGGTTTCCCTACGAGCAGTACTTC
TRBD2	TRBV27	TRBJ2-3	NA	CASSQGLAGSTDTQYF	TGTGCCAGCAGTCAGGGACTAGCGGGGAGCACAGATACGCAGTATTTT
NA	TRBV10-3	TRBJ1-6	NA	CAISEEVGSPLHF	TGTGCCATCAGTGAGGAAGTGGGATCACCCCTCCACTTT
NA	TRBV28	TRBJ2-7	NA	CASSQTGSSYEQYF	TGTGCCAGCAGTCAAACAGGAAGCTCCTACGAGCAGTACTTC
NA	TRBV29-1	TRBJ2-7	NA	CSVEGSSYEQYF	TGCAGCGTTGAGGGGTCCTCCTACGAGCAGTACTTC